This entry lists 32 T cell receptor beta chains sequenced from one sample in a study of cytomegalovirus exposure and HLA in healthy donors. TCRdb keeps only in-frame clones here, not all; method: immunoSEQ multiplex PCR. Found here are about 120,000 clones, around nine tenths of them singletons; the top ten hold more than 5%. The sequenced material came from PBMCs. The receptors come from a woman under 30 in good health and CMV-seropositive.

The chain combines TRBV30 with TRBJ1-6, with 9 bases lining up with TRBD1. Germline assignment: CDR1 GTSNPN and CDR2 SVGIG (reference sequence). This CDR3 is built from 18 residues. The V segment lost 3 bases and the J segment 9 bases; nucleotides outside the gene matches: 18. CDR3 loop: CAWRTGTGRENRGSPLHF. DNA of the CDR3: TGTGCCTGGAGAACCGGGACAGGGAGAGAAAATCGAGGTTCACCCCTCCACTTT.

In this sample, this clone turned up once. One end of the junction does not line up with germline, which may come from a read error. The gene calls are TRBV30 and TRBJ2-5; 12 nucleotides match TRBD2. This CDR3 contains 17 residues. Per the germline V gene, CDR1 is GTSNPN and CDR2 is SVGIG (reference sequence). The CDR3 loop is CAWNEGLAGGHQETQYF. As DNA, the CDR3 is TGTGCCTGGAATGAGGGGCTAGCGGGGGGGCACCAGGAGACCCAGTACTTC. Using reference TRBV30 and TRBJ2-5 for the parts outside the CDR3, the full variable domain is SQTIHQWPATLVQPVGSPLSLECTVEGTSNPNLYWYRQAAGRGLQLLFYSVGIGQISSEVPQNLSASRPQDRQFILSSKKLLLSDSGFYLCAWNEGLAGGHQETQYFGPGTRLLVL.

This chain joins TRBV9 and TRBJ2-1; TRBD1 is a possible D gene (6 bases). Germline V gene sequence: CDR1 SGDLS, CDR2 YYNGEE. CDR3 size: 17 residues. The V gene lost 1 base and the J gene lost 0 bases, with 14 bases spanning the gap. The CDR3: CASSVTLDRSSYNEQFF. CDR3 coding DNA: TGTGCCAGCAGCGTAACCCTGGACAGAAGCTCCTACAATGAGCAGTTCTTC.

This chain uses TRBV30 with TRBJ1-4; the D is unclear. Trimming stripped 0 bases from V and 8 bases from J, with 10 bases between. There are 13 residues in the CDR3. CDR1 and CDR2 from the germline V gene are GTSNPN and SVGIG (reference sequence). This CDR3 reads CAWSVRRQEKLFF. The CDR3 DNA reads TGTGCCTGGAGTGTACGTAGACAAGAAAAACTGTTTTTT.

The rearrangement joins TRBV7-9 to TRBJ1-2; 7 nucleotides match TRBD1. V was clipped by 6 bases and J by 4 bases; unmatched bases: 11. The germline CDR1 and CDR2 sequences are SEHNR and FQNEAQ (reference sequence). The CDR3 is made up of 15 amino acids. The CDR3 reads CASRSQGFPTYGYTF. In DNA form, the CDR3 reads TGTGCCAGCAGATCACAGGGGTTCCCGACCTATGGCTACACCTTC.

This chain joins TRBV15 and TRBJ2-7; D possibly corresponds to TRBD1 (6 bases). This CDR3 region has 17 residues. Germline CDR1 LNHNV, CDR2 YYDKDF (reference sequence). The V end lost 0 bases, the J end lost 0 bases, and 15 bases lay between the germline ends. Here the CDR3 DNA reads TGTGCCACCAGCAGAGAGAGGACAGACCGTGCCTCCTACGAGCAGTACTTC. Protein product: CATSRERTDRASYEQYF. The entire variable domain, with the rest obtained from reference TRBV15 and TRBJ2-7, is as follows: DAMVIQNPRYQVTQFGKPVTLSCSQTLNHNVMYWYQQKSSQAPKLLFHYYDKDFNNEADTPDNFQSRRPNTSFCFLDIRSPGLGDTAMYLCATSRERTDRASYEQYFGPGTRLTVT.

The V and J genes are TRBV5-1 and TRBJ1-4; D not resolved. The CDR3 is 13 residues long. Trimming stripped 3 bases from V and 4 bases from J, with 7 bases between. The germline V gene has CDR1 SGHRS and CDR2 YFSETQ. In DNA form, the CDR3 reads TGCGCCAGCAGCTCGGGGTATAATGAAAAACTGTTTTTT. The encoded protein is CASSSGYNEKLFF. Based on the CDR3 plus reference TRBV5-1 and TRBJ1-4, the full variable domain is KAGVTQTPRYLIKTRGQQVTLSCSPISGHRSVSWYQQTPGQGLQFLFEYFSETQRNKGNFPGRFSGRQFSNSRSEMNVSTLELGDSALYLCASSSGYNEKLFFGSGTQLSVL.

This chain connects TRBV25-1 to TRBJ2-5; perhaps TRBD1 as D (6 bases). Germline loops: CDR1 MGHDK, CDR2 SYGVNS. The CDR3 runs to 13 residues. V was pared by 5 bases and J by 3 bases, with 10 bases between. The CDR3 sequence: CASSTGIKETQYF. CDR3 nucleotides: TGTGCCAGCAGTACAGGGATTAAAGAGACCCAGTACTTC.

The V gene is TRBV19, the J gene TRBJ2-6; D possibly corresponds to TRBD1 (6 bases). V was pared by 0 bases and J by 4 bases, with 16 bases between. Germline V gene sequence: CDR1 LNHDA, CDR2 SQIVND (reference sequence). This CDR3 has 18 amino acids. The CDR3 nucleotides read TGTGCCAGTAGTATAGATCGGGCACTTGGACAGGGGGCCAACGTCCTGACTTTC. This gives the protein CASSIDRALGQGANVLTF.

This clone was counted a few times. This sequence joins TRBV18 and TRBJ2-1; TRBD2 agrees at 7 bases. V dropped 0 bases and J dropped 4; count of bases not matched to a gene: 9. The germline CDR1 and CDR2 sequences are KGHSH and LQKENI. The CDR3 length is 17 residues. The CDR3 DNA reads TGTGCCAGCTCACCACCGATGAGTCCCGGGGGGTACAATGAGCAGTTCTTC. Translation gives CASSPPMSPGGYNEQFF.

V gene TRBV14 combines with J gene TRBJ2-2; D gene ambiguous. The germline gives CDR1 SGHDN, CDR2 FVKESK. CDR3 length: 13 amino acids. Trimming removed 4 bases from V and 2 bases from J, with 5 bases in between. The CDR3 here is CASSLVNTGELFF. The CDR3 DNA reads as TGTGCCAGCAGCCTAGTTAACACCGGGGAGCTGTTTTTT.

Only one count was recorded for this clone. The V call is TRBV10-3, the J call TRBJ2-2; TRBD1 matches at 7 bases. V dropped 10 bases and J dropped 1; count of bases not matched to a gene: 15. This CDR3 has 17 residues. Germline CDR1 and CDR2: ENHRY and SYGVKD. This CDR3 is CATLASPGQVNTGELFF. Written as DNA, the CDR3 is TGTGCCACCTTAGCGAGTCCCGGACAGGTGAACACCGGGGAGCTGTTTTTT.

This chain joins TRBV2 and TRBJ1-2; 7 bases are shared with TRBD1. Germline values: CDR1 SNHLY, CDR2 FYNNEI. The CDR3 extends over 14 amino acids. The junction had 7 bases not matched to a gene; V was cut back by 5 bases and J by 4 bases. The CDR3 is CASSRQGIAYGYTF. The CDR3 nucleotides read TGTGCCAGCAGTCGACAGGGAATAGCCTATGGCTACACCTTC.

The chain links TRBV7-9 to TRBJ2-5, with TRBD1 identical over 7 bases. The CDR3 covers 13 residues. Germline V lookup: CDR1 SEHNR, CDR2 FQNEAQ (reference sequence). Trimming removed 6 bases from V and 2 bases from J; junction bases left unmatched: 3. The CDR3 protein is CASSGTAQETQYF. The CDR3, as DNA: TGTGCCAGCAGTGGGACAGCACAAGAGACCCAGTACTTC.

The chain employs TRBV2 and TRBJ2-5; 10 nucleotides align to TRBD1. V lost 6 bases and J lost 1; bases outside the gene matches: 5. There are 15 residues in the CDR3. The germline CDR1 and CDR2 sequences are SNHLY and FYNNEI. The DNA of the CDR3 is TGTGCCAGCAGGGGGACAGGGGCGATCCAAGAGACCCAGTACTTC. Amino acids: CASRGTGAIQETQYF.

This clone appeared once. The gene calls are TRBV5-1 and TRBJ1-5, with 7 positions matching TRBD1. The germline V gene encodes CDR1 SGHRS and CDR2 YFSETQ. The V gene end was trimmed by 2 bases and the J gene end by 6 bases; junction bases not matched to a gene: 5. This CDR3 contains 14 residues. This CDR3 reads CASSFEGAGQPQHF. The CDR3 region has the DNA TGCGCCAGCAGCTTTGAGGGGGCGGGTCAGCCCCAGCATTTT.

As regards this clone: This same CDR3 is encoded by further DNA sequences in the sample. The genes are TRBV5-6 and TRBJ2-7; 9 bases agree with TRBD1. The CDR3 extends over 14 amino acids. Germline V gives CDR1 SGHDT, CDR2 YYEEEE. J was trimmed by 2 bases and V by 0 bases; bases with no gene match: 0. The CDR3 is CASSLGQGAYEQYF. CDR3 bases: TGTGCCAGCAGCTTGGGACAGGGGGCCTACGAGCAGTACTTC. Full variable domain (outside the CDR3, taken from reference TRBV5-6 and TRBJ2-7): DAGVTQSPTHLIKTRGQQVTLRCSPKSGHDTVSWYQQALGQGPQFIFQYYEEEERQRGNFPDRFSGHQFPNYSSELNVNALLLGDSALYLCASSLGQGAYEQYFGPGTRLTVT.

The chain combines TRBV7-3 with TRBJ2-2; no clear D gene. CDR1 and CDR2 (germline): SGHTA, FQGTGA. The CDR3 length is 13 residues. Trimming stripped 4 bases from V and 6 bases from J, with 9 bases between. CDR3 DNA sequence: TGTGCCAGCAGCTCCAAATTTCCCGGGGAGCTGTTTTTT. Translating it yields CASSSKFPGELFF.

This clone was counted between two and nine times. The chain combines TRBV30 with TRBJ1-6; 8 bases line up with TRBD1. Germline V gene data show CDR1 as GTSNPN and CDR2 as SVGIG (reference sequence). V dropped 5 bases and J dropped 5; count of bases not matched to a gene: 2. The length of the CDR3 is 13 residues. CDR3 DNA: TGTGCCTGGGCGGACAGGGATAATTCACCCCTCCACTTT. It encodes CAWADRDNSPLHF.

This clone was picked up a small number of times. The rearrangement links TRBV18 to TRBJ2-7, with a weak D call TRBD1 (5 bases). Trimming removed 3 bases at V and 6 bases at J, with 9 bases between. Germline CDR1 reads KGHSH; CDR2 reads LQKENI. The CDR3 loop spans 12 amino acids. CDR3 sequence (DNA): TGTGCCAGCTCACCCGACAGAATCGAGCAGTACTTC. Its translation is CASSPDRIEQYF.

This sequence joins TRBV4-1 and TRBJ2-1; a weak D match, TRBD1 (5 bases). Trimming left V 1 base short and J 5 bases short, with 9 bases between. CDR3 length equals 14 residues. Germline V gene data show CDR1 as MGHRA and CDR2 as YSYEKL. As DNA, the CDR3 is TGCGCCAGCAGCCAAGGGACACTTGACAATGAGCAGTTCTTC. Amino acid sequence: CASSQGTLDNEQFF.

This chain links TRBV11-1 with TRBJ2-3; D uncertain. CDR3 length equals 12 residues. Germline lookup yields CDR1 SGHAT and CDR2 FQDESV (reference sequence). V lost 2 bases and J 5 bases, leaving 5 bases between the germline ends. CDR3 sequence (DNA): TGTGCCAGCAGCTTAATGAGAGATACGCAGTATTTT. Its translation: CASSLMRDTQYF.

In this sample, this clone turned up a few times. This chain connects TRBV4-1 to TRBJ1-6; D not resolved. In germline, CDR1 is MGHRA, CDR2 YSYEKL. V was trimmed by 5 bases and J by 0 bases, leaving 8 bases between them. The CDR3 runs 15 residues. CDR3 sequence reads: CASSSGSSYNSPLHF. Here the CDR3 DNA reads TGCGCCAGCAGCAGCGGGAGCTCCTATAATTCACCCCTCCACTTT.

Only one count was recorded for this clone. V gene TRBV2 combines with J gene TRBJ2-7; tentatively, D is TRBD1 (6 bases). The length of the CDR3 is 14 residues. V lost 3 bases and J 6 bases, leaving 15 bases between the germline ends. The germline gives CDR1 SNHLY, CDR2 FYNNEI. The CDR3, as DNA: TGTGCCAGCAGTGATGACAGGAAAGGGGGCGAGCAGTACTTC. Its protein is CASSDDRKGGEQYF. The full variable domain, rest sourced from reference TRBV2 and TRBJ2-7, is EPEVTQTPSHQVTQMGQEVILRCVPISNHLYFYWYRQILGQKVEFLVSFYNNEISEKSEIFDDQFSVERPDGSNFTLKIRSTKLEDSAMYFCASSDDRKGGEQYFGPGTRLTVT.

V gene TRBV11-2 combines with J gene TRBJ2-3; TRBD2 matches 9 bases. From germline, CDR1 is SGHAT and CDR2 FQNNGV. CDR3 size: 15 residues. V was clipped by 4 bases and J by 6 bases; unmatched bases: 8. The CDR3 DNA follows: TGTGCCAGCAGCTGGGGCGGGGGGGCCATTGATACGCAGTATTTT. Amino acid sequence: CASSWGGGAIDTQYF.

V gene TRBV5-4 combines with J gene TRBJ1-5; 9 bases agree with TRBD1. The length of the CDR3 is 15 residues. The V and J ends lost 2 bases and 4 bases, in that order; junction bases with no gene match: 4. Germline V gives CDR1 SGHNT, CDR2 YYREEE (reference sequence). The CDR3 DNA is TGTGCCAGCAGCTTTTATGGACAGGGGAATCAGCCCCAGCATTTT. The encoded protein is CASSFYGQGNQPQHF.

The V gene is TRBV2, the J gene TRBJ1-4; D may be TRBD1 (5 bases). With 6 bases removed from V and 13 bases from J, the gap between germline ends came to 12 bases. This CDR3 is 11 amino acids long. Looked up from germline, CDR1 is SNHLY and CDR2 is FYNNEI. CDR3 amino acids: CASRRRGRLFF. The CDR3 coding sequence is TGTGCCAGCAGGAGGAGGGGACGACTGTTTTTT.

The chain combines TRBV2 with TRBJ2-7; 10 bases are shared with TRBD2. Per the germline V gene, CDR1 is SNHLY and CDR2 is FYNNEI. The CDR3 has 15 residues. The V segment lost 4 bases and the J segment 6 bases; nucleotides outside the gene matches: 9. In DNA form, the CDR3 reads TGTGCCAGCAGTGGACGTACTAGCGGGGTTGGCGAGCAGTACTTC. Its translation: CASSGRTSGVGEQYF.

This chain links TRBV13 with TRBJ2-1, with 16 positions matching TRBD2. CDR3 length: 17 residues. Per germline, CDR1 PRHDT and CDR2 FYEKMQ (reference sequence). J was trimmed by 10 bases and V by 4 bases; bases with no gene match: 10. The CDR3 DNA reads TGTGCCAGCAGCTCCAGGGGACTAGCGGGGGGGCCGGACGAGCAGTTCTTC. Its translation is CASSSRGLAGGPDEQFF. Full variable domain (missing parts from reference TRBV13 and TRBJ2-1): AAGVIQSPRHLIKEKRETATLKCYPIPRHDTVYWYQQGPGQDPQFLISFYEKMQSDKGSIPDRFSAQQFSDYHSELNMSSLELGDSALYFCASSSRGLAGGPDEQFFGPGTRLTVL.

This clone came up once. The chain joins TRBV10-2 to TRBJ1-2, with 8 positions matching TRBD1. Germline V gene data show CDR1 as WSHSY and CDR2 as SAAADI. V shed 8 bases, J shed 7 bases, and the junction held 18 bases outside the gene matches. CDR3 length: 16 residues. In DNA form, the CDR3 reads TGCGCCAGCGTCCGTTTTAGGACAGGGAACGTCGGTGGCTACACCTTC. Its translation is CASVRFRTGNVGGYTF.

V gene TRBV18 combines with J gene TRBJ2-2, with D hard to call. CDR1 KGHSH and CDR2 LQKENI come from the germline V gene. Trimming removed 3 bases at V and 0 bases at J, with 11 bases between. The length of the CDR3 is 16 residues. The CDR3 nucleotides are TGTGCCAGCTCACCCACCAACCGGGCGAACACCGGGGAGCTGTTTTTT. Its translation is CASSPTNRANTGELFF.

This chain joins TRBV11-3 and TRBJ2-2; D perhaps matches TRBD2 (5 bases). V lost 4 bases and J 6 bases, leaving 12 bases between the germline ends. This CDR3 region has 14 residues. Germline CDR1 reads SGHNT; CDR2 reads YENEEA. The chain's CDR3 is CASSSTPEAGELFF. CDR3 in DNA: TGTGCCAGCAGCTCAACGCCGGAGGCCGGGGAGCTGTTTTTT. The full variable domain, with the rest looked up from reference TRBV11-3 and TRBJ2-2, is EAGVVQSPRYKIIEKKQPVAFWCNPISGHNTLYWYLQNLGQGPELLIRYENEEAVDDSQLPKDRFSAERLKGVDSTLKIQPAELGDSAVYLCASSSTPEAGELFFGEGSRLTVL.